Below, 28 T cell receptor beta chains from the same sample are listed, as sequenced in a study of T cells in women clearing cervical HPV infection. Generated by immunoSEQ multiplex PCR, the TCRdb table keeps only in-frame clones and is missing some. This specimen shows approximately 35,000 clones; the ten leading clones hold about 3.9%. The sample comprised blood buffy coat. Receptors originate from a woman aged 18-69 years with a cervical HPV16 infection that either progressed to CIN3+ or cleared (not recorded which).

CDR3 DNA (partial): TGTGCCAGCAGCTCACAGGGTTGGGGAAACACC. Amino acids: CASSSQGWGNT. The whole CDR3 protein reads CASSSQGWGNTIYF. The chain links TRBV7-2 to TRBJ1-3, with D possibly being TRBD1 (6 bases). The read gets to within 3 residues of the CDR3 end, and the germline J gene fills in the rest. Germline CDR1 reads SGHTA; CDR2 reads FQGNSA. V shed 4 bases and J shed 4 bases, with 11 bases lying between them. The CDR3 loop spans 14 amino acids.

As for this clone: The CDR3 goes on 3 residues after the read ends, and that part is filled in from the germline J gene. This chain uses TRBV29-1 with TRBJ1-2; D gene unclear. CDR1 and CDR2 from the germline V gene are SQVTM and ANQGSEA. The CDR3 runs 11 residues. V lost 7 bases to trimming and J lost 5 bases, with 11 bases between them. This CDR3 is CSGVELYGYTF. The sequenced CDR3 bases are TGCAGCGGCGTTGAGTTGTATGGC.

A note on this clone: The CDR3 extends 3 residues past the end of the read, so its final part is completed from the germline J gene. The chain combines TRBV18 with TRBJ1-6; D is unresolved. In germline, CDR1 is KGHSH, CDR2 LQKENI. This CDR3 has 15 residues. With 4 bases removed from V and 5 bases from J, the gap between germline ends came to 12 bases. This chain's CDR3 is CASSRAGLNNSPLHF. The DNA read from the CDR3 is TGTGCCAGCTCACGGGCAGGCCTAAATAATTCACCC.

As concerns this clone: The observed sequence ends 3 residues before the CDR3 terminus, with the missing tail filled in from the germline J gene. This chain joins TRBV5-6 and TRBJ1-6, with unresolved D. Trimming stripped 6 bases from V and 9 bases from J, with 16 bases between. Germline lookup yields CDR1 SGHDT and CDR2 YYEEEE. The CDR3 is 14 residues long. CDR3: CASTSGRAGSPLHF. The sequenced part of the CDR3 DNA is TGTGCCAGCACCTCGGGGAGGGCAGGTTCACCC.

In regard to this clone: The CDR3 end falls 3 residues outside the read, so it is completed with the germline J gene. This chain links TRBV2 with TRBJ2-1; D gene ambiguous. CDR1 and CDR2 from the germline V gene are SNHLY and FYNNEI. This CDR3 is 15 amino acids long. Trimming cost V 3 bases and J 5 bases, with 14 bases left between them. The CDR3 bases that were read are TGTGCCAGCAGTGATGTAGGGCTACCAAACAATGAG. Its protein is CASSDVGLPNNE. In full, the CDR3 reads CASSDVGLPNNEQFF.

About this clone: The CDR3 extends 3 residues past the end of the read, so its final part is completed from the germline J gene. J is TRBJ1-4 and V is TRBV7-9; tentative D call: TRBD1 (6 bases). Trimming took off 4 bases at V and 4 bases at J, with 13 bases between the two ends. Germline V lookup: CDR1 SEHNR, CDR2 FQNEAQ (reference sequence). CDR3 length: 15 residues. The CDR3 spells CASSYGGGLNEKLFF. CDR3 bases read: TGTGCCAGCAGCTACGGGGGGGGGCTTAATGAAAAA. Full variable domain (outside the CDR3, taken from reference TRBV7-9 and TRBJ1-4): DTGVSQNPRHKITKRGQNVTFRCDPISEHNRLYWYRQTLGQGPEFLTYFQNEAQLEKSRLLSDRFSAERPKGSFSTLEIQRTEQGDSAMYLCASSYGGGLNEKLFFGSGTQLSVL.

With respect to this clone: The read comes to an end 3 residues before the CDR3 does, leaving the germline J gene to fill in the end. This chain links TRBV7-9 with TRBJ2-7; D might be TRBD2 (6 bases). The germline V and J ends were trimmed by 5 bases and 3 bases, with 17 bases remaining between them. The CDR3 has 15 amino acids. The germline V gene encodes CDR1 SEHNR and CDR2 FQNEAQ (reference sequence). The CDR3 is CASSPGLSEVYEQYF. CDR3 bases read: TGTGCCAGCAGCCCGGGACTCAGTGAAGTCTACGAG. Drawing the rest from reference TRBV7-9 and TRBJ2-7, the complete variable domain is DTGVSQNPRHKITKRGQNVTFRCDPISEHNRLYWYRQTLGQGPEFLTYFQNEAQLEKSRLLSDRFSAERPKGSFSTLEIQRTEQGDSAMYLCASSPGLSEVYEQYFGPGTRLTVT.

To note about this clone: The read terminates 3 residues before the CDR3 end, so the remaining end is supplied by the germline J gene. The chain is built from TRBV7-2 and TRBJ2-2; the D gene is possibly TRBD1 (5 bases). CDR3 size: 15 residues. The ends were cut back, 4 bases at V and 2 bases at J, with 11 bases in the middle. The germline V gene encodes CDR1 SGHTA and CDR2 FQGNSA. The CDR3 reads CASSSTVPNTGELFF. CDR3 DNA (partial): TGTGCCAGCAGCTCGACAGTGCCCAACACCGGGGAG.

A note on this clone: The missing CDR3 end, 3 residues past where the read stops, is filled in from the germline J gene. The chain has TRBV7-3 and TRBJ2-3; D is perhaps TRBD2 (5 bases). Germline values: CDR1 SGHTA, CDR2 FQGTGA. The CDR3 runs 15 residues. Trimming removed 5 bases at V and 2 bases at J, with 14 bases between. Partial CDR3 DNA: TGTGCCAGCAGCCGAACTAGTGTAGCCACAGATACG. The encoded protein is CASSRTSVATDT. From start to end, the CDR3 is CASSRTSVATDTQYF.

Remarks on this clone: The read ends 3 residues shy of where the CDR3 ends; the end is completed using the germline J gene. The chain combines TRBV20-1 with TRBJ1-2, with TRBD1 identical over 8 bases. CDR3 length: 14 amino acids. V lost 4 bases, J lost 5 bases, and 9 bases stayed unmatched. Germline V gene data show CDR1 as DFQATT and CDR2 as SNEGSKA (reference sequence). CDR3 protein: CSATPTGDRYGYTF. CDR3 DNA, as far as it was read: TGCAGTGCTACCCCGACAGGGGATAGGTATGGC.

With regard to this clone: The CDR3 end is not reached by the read, which stops 3 residues before it; the germline J gene fills it in. The chain is built from TRBV9 and TRBJ2-2; 14 nucleotides align to TRBD2. Germline-derived CDR1 and CDR2 are SGDLS and YYNGEE. V shed 3 bases and J 2 bases; nucleotides not matched to a gene: 6. This CDR3 spans 18 amino acids. The covered CDR3 bases are TGTGCCAGCAGCGGACTAGCGGGAGGGCCGTCAAACACCGGGGAG. This codes for CASSGLAGGPSNTGE. The full CDR3 reads CASSGLAGGPSNTGELFF.

On this clone itself: With the read ending 3 residues before the CDR3 end, the germline J gene is used to fill in that end. This sequence joins TRBV20-1 and TRBJ1-5; 9 nucleotides agree with TRBD1. The CDR3 has 15 residues. With 6 bases clipped from V and 4 bases from J, the junction kept 10 bases outside the gene matches. Germline-derived CDR1 and CDR2 are DFQATT and SNEGSKA (reference sequence). CDR3 sequence reads: CSAPRTGDINQPQHF. The CDR3 DNA, read in part, is TGCAGTGCCCCCCGGACAGGGGATATTAATCAGCCC.

A note on this clone: The missing CDR3 end, 3 residues past where the read stops, is filled in from the germline J gene. The chain recombines TRBV11-2 with TRBJ2-4; 7 nucleotides agree with TRBD2. The length of the CDR3 is 14 residues. CDR1 and CDR2 (germline): SGHAT, FQNNGV. J gave up 3 bases and V 6 bases, and 5 bases lay outside the gene matches. The covered CDR3 bases are TGTGCCAGCAGTGAGTCGGGGGGCAAAAACATT. This gives the protein CASSESGGKNI. The whole CDR3 protein is CASSESGGKNIQYF.

As regards this clone: From the germline J gene comes the end of the CDR3, since the read stops 3 residues before it. The chain carries TRBV19 and TRBJ1-5; 8 bases are a match to TRBD1. J was trimmed by 5 bases and V by 7 bases; bases with no gene match: 10. This CDR3 comprises 15 residues. Looked up from germline, CDR1 is LNHDA and CDR2 is SQIVND (reference sequence). The part of the CDR3 DNA that was read is TGTGCCAGTACCCCTTTGGACAGGGCGGATCAGCCC. This gives the protein CASTPLDRADQP. In full, the CDR3 reads CASTPLDRADQPQHF.

A remark on this clone: Read coverage stops 3 residues before the CDR3 terminus; the germline J gene supplies the remainder. This sequence joins TRBV11-2 and TRBJ1-2, with a tentative D call TRBD1 (5 bases). This CDR3 spans 13 amino acids. Looked up from germline, CDR1 is SGHAT and CDR2 is FQNNGV. Trimming left V 3 bases short and J 6 bases short, with 11 bases between. This CDR3 reads CASSFAGTDGYTF. The sequenced CDR3 bases are TGTGCCAGCAGCTTCGCAGGGACTGATGGC.

With regard to this clone: The read gets to within 3 residues of the CDR3 end, and the germline J gene fills in the rest. This chain joins TRBV19 and TRBJ2-1, with D perhaps matching TRBD1 (6 bases). This CDR3 contains 16 residues. V lost 0 bases and J lost 7, with 16 bases in between. Germline V gene lookup returns CDR1 LNHDA and CDR2 SQIVND (reference sequence). The part of the CDR3 DNA that was read is TGTGCCAGTAGTATAGATGGGGGCCGGGTCAGGAATGAG. Encoded protein: CASSIDGGRVRNE. The complete CDR3 sequence is CASSIDGGRVRNEQFF.

In regard to this clone: The CDR3 end falls 3 residues outside the read, so it is completed with the germline J gene. V usage is TRBV18 and J usage is TRBJ2-7, with 7 bases fitting TRBD1. The CDR3 runs to 15 residues. CDR1 and CDR2 from the germline V gene are KGHSH and LQKENI. Trimming took 1 base from V and 6 from J; bases not matched to a gene: 9. The sequenced CDR3 bases are TGTGCCAGCTCACCACGGCAGGGGGTCCCGGGCGAG. It encodes CASSPRQGVPGE. The entire CDR3 sequence reads CASSPRQGVPGEQYF. Based on the CDR3 plus reference TRBV18 and TRBJ2-7, the full variable domain is NAGVMQNPRHLVRRRGQEARLRCSPMKGHSHVYWYRQLPEEGLKFMVYLQKENIIDESGMPKERFSAEFPKEGPSILRIQQVVRGDSAAYFCASSPRQGVPGEQYFGPGTRLTVT.

A word on this clone: The CDR3 is cut off 3 residues early in the read; its end comes from the germline J gene. J is TRBJ2-5 and V is TRBV2, with 12 nucleotides matching TRBD1. Germline V gene data show CDR1 as SNHLY and CDR2 as FYNNEI. CDR3 size: 16 residues. Losses at the gene ends were 2 bases for V and 5 bases for J; bases not matched to a gene: 6. The CDR3 reads CASSERDRGLGETQYF. The sequenced part of the CDR3 DNA is TGTGCCAGCAGTGAAAGGGACAGGGGGCTGGGGGAGACC.

A remark on this clone: Read coverage stops 3 residues before the CDR3 terminus; the germline J gene supplies the remainder. V and J are TRBV11-2 and TRBJ1-2, with 8 positions matching TRBD1. CDR3 length: 14 amino acids. Germline V gene lookup returns CDR1 SGHAT and CDR2 FQNNGV. Germline trimming cut 3 bases from V and 4 bases from J; bases unmatched to any gene: 4. The chain's CDR3 is CASSFGTGPYGYTF. CDR3 DNA, as far as it was read: TGTGCCAGCAGCTTTGGGACAGGCCCCTATGGC.

Notes on this clone: Read sequence stops 3 residues before the CDR3 end, and the germline J gene provides the missing end. The V gene is TRBV10-3, the J gene TRBJ2-7; D is perhaps TRBD2 (10 bases). Germline V gene data show CDR1 as ENHRY and CDR2 as SYGVKD. The V and J ends lost 8 bases and 4 bases respectively, with 24 bases between them. The CDR3 is 16 amino acids. The chain's CDR3 is CAIGTGITSGEYEQYF. CDR3 DNA, as far as it was read: TGTGCCATCGGGACAGGGATAACTAGCGGGGAGTACGAG.

The CDR3: CSVRQGTEAFF. The sequenced CDR3 bases are TGCAGCGTTCGCCAGGGAACTGAA. This chain uses TRBV29-1 with TRBJ1-1; a weak D match, TRBD1 (5 bases). The read finishes 3 residues shy of the CDR3 end, and the germline J gene is used to complete it. CDR1 is SQVTM, CDR2 ANQGSEA, per germline. This CDR3 has 11 amino acids. With 5 bases removed from V and 5 bases from J, the gap between germline ends came to 9 bases.

With regard to this clone: The read is 3 residues too short to cover the CDR3 end, so that end is filled in from the germline J gene. The gene calls are TRBV6-2 or TRBV6-3 and TRBJ2-3; TRBD2 agrees at 8 bases. Germline CDR1 MNHEY, CDR2 SVGEGT. The CDR3 runs 15 residues. With 10 bases clipped from V and 3 bases from J, the junction kept 12 bases outside the gene matches. The sequenced part of the CDR3 DNA is TGTGCCACCTCTGACTACGGGGGGGTAACAGATACG. Amino acids: CATSDYGGVTDT. The entire CDR3 is CATSDYGGVTDTQYF.

As for this clone: The read stops 3 residues short of the end of the CDR3; the missing end is completed from the germline J gene. The V gene is TRBV11-2, the J gene TRBJ1-2; weak D call: TRBD1 (5 bases). This CDR3 is built from 14 residues. The germline V gene has CDR1 SGHAT and CDR2 FQNNGV. V dropped 2 bases and J dropped 7 bases, with 14 bases sitting between them. CDR3 loop: CASSLSRGGSGYTF. Incomplete CDR3 DNA: TGTGCCAGCAGCTTAAGCCGGGGGGGGTCTGGC.

Comment on this clone: The CDR3 end lies 3 residues beyond the end of the read and is filled in from the germline J gene. This rearrangement joins TRBV20-1 to TRBJ1-2; weak D call: TRBD1 (6 bases). Germline lookup yields CDR1 DFQATT and CDR2 SNEGSKA (reference sequence). CDR3 size: 15 residues. The ends were cut back, 4 bases at V and 3 bases at J, with 18 bases in the middle. CDR3 loop: CSATDTTDSDYGYTF. The covered CDR3 bases are TGCAGTGCTACCGATACCACGGACAGTGACTATGGC.

On this clone itself: Coverage ceases 3 residues before the CDR3 finishes, and the germline J gene fills in the end. The chain couples TRBV20-1 to TRBJ1-1; D is unresolved. CDR1 is DFQATT, CDR2 SNEGSKA, per germline (reference sequence). This CDR3 region has 12 residues. The V and J ends lost 6 bases and 1 base respectively, with 9 bases between them. The CDR3 here is CSALGPNTEAFF. CDR3 DNA, as far as it was read: TGCAGTGCCTTGGGCCCGAACACTGAA.

Comments on this clone: The CDR3 extends 3 residues past the end of the read, so its final part is completed from the germline J gene. This chain uses TRBV20-1 with TRBJ2-7; 9 bases agree with TRBD1. Germline V CDR1 and CDR2: DFQATT, SNEGSKA (reference sequence). The V gene end was trimmed by 6 bases and the J gene end by 5 bases; junction bases not matched to a gene: 17. The CDR3 consists of 16 residues. CDR3 DNA, as far as it was read: TGCAGTGCAGAAGGGACAGGGATCTCACGACCTGACGAG. The encoded protein is CSAEGTGISRPDE. The full CDR3 protein is CSAEGTGISRPDEQYF.

About this clone: The read ends 3 residues early relative to the CDR3; the germline J gene fills the gap. The chain couples TRBV28 to TRBJ2-7; 7 bases agree with TRBD2. CDR3 size: 15 residues. After removal of 4 bases from V and 3 bases from J, the junction contained 9 bases not matched to a gene. Per germline, CDR1 MDHEN and CDR2 SYDVKM. CDR3 residues: CASSSLSGANYEQYF. The DNA read from the CDR3 is TGTGCCAGCAGTTCTCTCAGCGGGGCGAACTACGAG.

A note on this clone: The read ends 3 residues before the CDR3 terminus; that terminus is restored from the germline J gene. The chain links TRBV18 to TRBJ2-4; D is perhaps TRBD1 (6 bases). The CDR3 spans 16 residues. Trimming took off 4 bases at V and 0 bases at J, with 13 bases between the two ends. Germline CDR1 and CDR2: KGHSH and LQKENI. CDR3 protein: CASSLGAGLAKNIQYF. The CDR3 bases that were read are TGTGCCAGCTCACTGGGGGCAGGGCTAGCCAAAAACATT.